This T cell receptor beta chain was identified in a study of blood T cell repertoires in COVID-19. Participant age was about 18 to 89 years, and participants resided in fewer than 25 US areas. The germline V gene has CDR1 MGHRA and CDR2 YSYEKL. The CDR3 is 17 residues long. Trimming removed 0 bases from V and 0 bases from J, with 12 bases in between. Profiling relied on immunoSEQ multiplex PCR, and the TCRdb table lists in-frame clones only, not all of them. The table includes approximately 300,000 clones, 87% detected once. Sample: PBMCs or T cells enriched from blood (not recorded which). The TCR comes from a woman between 25 and 40 years old who had recovered from COVID-19. The V call is TRBV4-1, the J call TRBJ1-3; D remains unclear. The CDR3 region is CASSQEPPSYSGNTIYF. The DNA of the CDR3 is TGCGCCAGCAGCCAAGAACCCCCTAGTTACTCTGGAAACACCATATATTTT.